These T cell receptor beta chains were read from a single sample in a study of T cell responses to AZD1222 COVID-19 vaccine. TCRdb keeps only in-frame clones here, not all; method: immunoSEQ multiplex PCR. The sample lists around 160,000 clones; 85% to 95% were seen once. Material: peripheral blood, obtained on day 0 of AZD1222 vaccination. These receptor sequences come from an adult in good health. The conserved cysteine and the conserved F or W are not part of the CDR3 here. A D gene is named only where the DNA matches it firmly. Some rows mark clone size as missing; the rest say once, few, many or name a class of expanded clone.

V: TRBV30; D: .; size: .; J: TRBJ2-2; CDR3: AWNDREVGELF
V: TRBV7-9; D: .; size: .; J: TRBJ2-2; CDR3: ASSLETANTGELF
V: TRBV3-1/TRBV3-2; D: .; size: once; J: TRBJ2-3; CDR3: ASSPAGATHTDTQY
V: TRBV10-2; D: .; size: .; J: TRBJ1-2; CDR3: ASSEGPSYT
V: TRBV5-1; D: TRBD1; size: .; J: TRBJ1-6; CDR3: ASRSESGTAYNSPLH
V: TRBV2; D: .; size: .; J: TRBJ1-3; CDR3: ASSDEGNTIY
V: TRBV6-5; D: .; size: .; J: TRBJ1-1; CDR3: ASSSYQTVRGTEAF
V: TRBV18; D: TRBD1; size: .; J: TRBJ1-2; CDR3: ASSLGQNYGYT
V: TRBV6-5; D: TRBD1; size: .; J: TRBJ2-7; CDR3: ASRGQGAIYEQY
V: TRBV2; D: TRBD1; size: .; J: TRBJ2-5; CDR3: ASKAGTGTGWTQY
V: TRBV11-2; D: TRBD1; size: .; J: TRBJ1-1; CDR3: ASSPLGDRVTEAF
V: TRBV7-8; D: TRBD2; size: once; J: TRBJ2-5; CDR3: ASSVGTSGGQETQY
V: TRBV11-2; D: .; size: .; J: TRBJ2-2; CDR3: ASSSSWRTGELF
V: TRBV19; D: TRBD1; size: .; J: TRBJ1-2; CDR3: ASSITGGDGYT
V: TRBV25-1; D: TRBD1; size: .; J: TRBJ1-1; CDR3: ASSGGTGWTEAF
V: TRBV11-3; D: .; size: .; J: TRBJ2-1; CDR3: ASSILTSRFDEQF
V: TRBV7-2; D: .; size: .; J: TRBJ1-5; CDR3: ASRMQGNQPQH
V: TRBV6-5; D: .; size: .; J: TRBJ1-1; CDR3: ASSRLILGDTEAF
V: TRBV5-1; D: TRBD1; size: .; J: TRBJ1-2; CDR3: ASSLGGLANYGYT
V: TRBV5-6; D: TRBD1; size: .; J: TRBJ1-1; CDR3: ASSFLGQGKAEAF
V: TRBV6-5; D: TRBD1; size: once; J: TRBJ2-7; CDR3: ASSYPTGETREQY
V: TRBV13; D: .; size: .; J: TRBJ2-1; CDR3: ASGVKGVNEQF